The source of this T cell receptor (beta chain) is a study of blood T cell repertoires in COVID-19. Study-wide context: The United States, Italy and Spain were the sources of the acute and convalescent COVID-19 samples. PBMCs, B-cell-depleted T cells, or T cells were the source of the cDNA or gDNA that made up the material.

Data came from immunoSEQ multiplex PCR; TCRdb stores just in-frame clones and leaves some out. The profile shows under 200,000 clones, 65% to 90% of them singletons. The cohort comprised adults aged about 18 to 90 years residing in under 30 US areas. Clinical history as reported by participants underpinned cohort assignment. This CDR3 is 16 amino acids long. V lost 1 base and J lost 5, with 17 bases in between. The germline V gene encodes CDR1 LGHNA and CDR2 YNFKEQ. Sequencing was performed on PBMCs or T cells enriched from blood (not recorded which). This chain uses TRBV4-2 with TRBJ1-2; D perhaps matches TRBD1 (6 bases). The clonotype was recovered from an older woman with acute COVID-19. CDR3 loop: CASSQVDKGQKYGYTF. CDR3 nucleotides: TGTGCCAGCAGCCAAGTAGATAAAGGACAGAAGTATGGCTACACCTTC.